Listed below are T cell receptor beta chains from one sample, sequenced in a study of radiotherapy plus CTLA-4 blockade in lung cancer. The protocol was immunoSEQ multiplex PCR, while the TCRdb copy is restricted to in-frame clones and leaves out a portion. The data contain about 67,000 clones, 60% to 80% of them seen just once; the ten biggest clones take up 15% to 20%. Sequenced here: peripheral blood, sampled from a patient treated with radiotherapy plus ipilimumab. These receptors were obtained from a human donor with non-small cell lung cancer whose response to radiotherapy plus ipilimumab could not be evaluated. Some clones in this sample may be carry-over from other donors' samples. Each CDR3 is given with its conserved first and last residue. D genes are given only for firm matches. Where a row states a size, it is once, few, many or the class of an expanded clone; other rows omit it.

clone size | D gene | J gene | V gene | CDR3 length | CDR3 protein | CDR3 DNA
few | TRBD1 | TRBJ2-1 | TRBV19 | 18 | CASSMRQGGGSPSGEQFF | TGTGCCAGTAGTATGAGACAGGGTGGCGGGTCCCCCTCGGGCGAGCAGTTCTTC
- | - | TRBJ2-3 | TRBV7-9 | 14 | CASSLGSGGDTQYF | TGTGCCAGCAGCCTGGGCAGTGGAGGGGATACGCAGTATTTT
- | - | TRBJ1-2 | TRBV18 | 15 | CASSPEQGPYYGYTF | TGTGCCAGCTCACCGGAGCAGGGCCCCTACTATGGCTACACCTTC
- | - | TRBJ1-2 | TRBV7-3 | 14 | CASGKGQLRYGYTF | TGTGCCAGCGGAAAAGGACAGCTAAGATATGGCTACACCTTC
- | - | TRBJ2-3 | TRBV4-2 | 15 | CASSQEEGVTDTQYF | TGTGCCAGCAGCCAAGAGGAAGGGGTCACAGATACGCAGTATTTT
- | TRBD1 | TRBJ1-2 | TRBV6-5 | 16 | CASSYSGTVINYGYTF | TGTGCCAGCAGTTACTCAGGGACAGTAATAAACTATGGCTACACCTTC
- | - | TRBJ1-2 | TRBV7-9 | 14 | CASSLNGEGYGYTF | TGTGCCAGCAGCTTAAACGGGGAGGGATATGGCTACACCTTC
- | - | TRBJ1-3 | TRBV18 | 15 | CASSPQGSSGNTIYF | TGTGCCAGCTCACCGCAGGGGAGCTCTGGAAACACCATATATTTT
- | TRBD2 | TRBJ2-5 | TRBV19 | 14 | CASGGAGGPVAQYF | TGTGCCAGTGGAGGAGCGGGGGGGCCAGTGGCCCAGTACTTC
- | TRBD1 | TRBJ2-6 | TRBV7-9 | 18 | CASSLGPGGSSGANVLTF | TGTGCCAGCAGCTTAGGGCCAGGGGGAAGCTCTGGGGCCAACGTCCTGACTTTC
once | TRBD1 | TRBJ1-1 | TRBV15 | 14 | CATSRDRGQGGAFF | TGTGCCACCAGCAGAGATCGCGGACAGGGAGGAGCTTTCTTT
- | - | TRBJ2-7 | TRBV19 | 13 | CASKAGSSYEQYF | TGTGCCAGTAAGGCAGGATCCTCCTACGAGCAGTACTTC
once | - | TRBJ1-2 | TRBV20-1 | 11 | CSAGGGIGYTF | TGCAGTGCTGGGGGGGGGATCGGCTACACCTTC
- | TRBD1 | TRBJ1-2 | TRBV29-1 | 12 | CSEGDRTYGYTF | TGCAGCGAGGGGGACAGGACATATGGCTACACCTTC
- | TRBD2 | TRBJ2-1 | TRBV5-6 | 15 | CASTGWGGAYNEQFF | TGTGCCAGCACCGGGTGGGGGGGGGCCTACAATGAGCAGTTCTTC
- | - | TRBJ1-5 | TRBV19 | 11 | CASSPPQPQHF | TGTGCCAGTAGTCCCCCACAGCCCCAGCATTTT
- | - | TRBJ1-2 | TRBV30 | 14 | CAWSWAQVDLGYTF | TGTGCCTGGAGTTGGGCACAGGTTGATCTCGGCTACACCTTC
few | - | TRBJ1-6 | TRBV19 | 15 | CASSISGQSNSPLHF | TGTGCCAGTAGTATAAGTGGCCAAAGTAATTCACCCCTCCACTTT
- | - | TRBJ1-1 | TRBV5-1 | 14 | CASSLDRMNTEAFF | TGCGCCAGCAGCTTGGACAGGATGAACACTGAAGCTTTCTTT
- | - | TRBJ2-5 | TRBV10-3 | 15 | CAISVGTSRDETQYF | TGTGCCATCAGTGTGGGCACTTCGAGGGATGAGACCCAGTACTTC
- | - | TRBJ2-3 | TRBV2 | 13 | CATVTDSTDTQYF | TGTGCCACCGTTACTGATAGCACAGATACGCAGTATTTT
- | TRBD2 | TRBJ2-7 | TRBV6-5 | 15 | CASSYFYSGGGEQYF | TGTGCCAGCAGTTACTTCTATAGCGGGGGGGGCGAGCAGTACTTC
few | - | TRBJ2-1 | TRBV28 | 18 | CASSFPRLRSSSYNEQFF | TGTGCCAGCAGTTTCCCAAGACTCCGTAGTTCCTCCTACAATGAGCAGTTCTTC
- | TRBD2 | TRBJ2-4 | TRBV2 | 18 | CASSVLRGATGAKNIQYF | TGTGCCAGCAGTGTTTTGCGGGGGGCCACCGGAGCCAAAAACATTCAGTACTTC
few | - | TRBJ2-5 | TRBV18 | 13 | CASSPGYQETQYF | TGTGCCAGCTCACCCGGGTACCAAGAGACCCAGTACTTC
few | TRBD1 | TRBJ2-5 | TRBV11-2 | 15 | CASSQRQGAHKTQYF | TGTGCCAGCAGCCAGAGACAGGGGGCTCACAAGACCCAGTACTTC
- | - | TRBJ1-4 | TRBV9 | 15 | CASSVGPRLGEKLFF | TGTGCCAGCAGCGTAGGACCCCGACTCGGTGAAAAACTGTTTTTT
few | - | TRBJ1-2 | TRBV5-1 | 14 | CASSLIGEEAGYTF | TGCGCCAGCAGCTTAATAGGGGAAGAGGCTGGCTACACCTTC
once | - | TRBJ1-4 | TRBV6-1 | 16 | CASSEPEGPKLEKLFF | TGTGCCAGCAGTGAACCGGAGGGGCCCAAACTTGAAAAACTGTTTTTT
once | - | TRBJ2-5 | TRBV7-2 | 13 | CASSRGREETQYF | TGTGCCAGCAGCCGCGGCAGAGAAGAGACCCAGTACTTC
- | TRBD2 | TRBJ2-3 | TRBV29-1 | 15 | CSVSGLIGGVDTQYF | TGCAGCGTTTCGGGACTAATCGGGGGGGTAGATACGCAGTATTTT
- | - | TRBJ1-2 | TRBV15 | 15 | CATSRDRGWNYGYTF | TGTGCCACCAGCAGAGATCGGGGGTGGAACTATGGCTACACCTTC
- | TRBD1 | TRBJ1-2 | TRBV7-2 | 14 | CASSSGQGVGGYTF | TGTGCCAGCAGCTCCGGACAGGGGGTGGGGGGCTACACCTTC
- | TRBD2 | TRBJ2-2 | TRBV4-2 | 16 | CASSQDPSGEVGELFF | TGTGCCAGCAGCCAAGATCCTAGCGGGGAAGTGGGGGAGCTGTTTTTT
- | - | TRBJ1-2 | TRBV28 | 15 | CASSLSAGEAGGYTF | TGTGCCAGCAGTTTATCGGCGGGTGAGGCCGGTGGCTACACCTTC
- | - | TRBJ1-1 | TRBV28 | 15 | CASSLEQGGNTEAFF | TGTGCCAGCAGTTTGGAACAGGGCGGGAACACTGAAGCTTTCTTT
- | - | TRBJ2-3 | TRBV19 | 14 | CASSIYGYTDTQYF | TGTGCCAGTAGTATCTACGGTTACACAGATACGCAGTATTTT
- | - | TRBJ1-2 | TRBV6-5 | 12 | CASTQGYYGYTF | TGTGCCAGCACCCAGGGGTACTATGGCTACACCTTC
few | - | TRBJ1-2 | TRBV6-6 | 14 | CASSYRGNGYGYTF | TGTGCCAGCAGTTACAGGGGAAATGGGTATGGCTACACCTTC